Only a few counts were recorded for the clone carrying this TCR beta chain. Its antigen is not identified. The data originate from a study of T-cell memory formation after mild COVID-19. Findings and caveats of the study: Within pre-infection memory, some responding clones were found, suggesting cross-reactive memory joined.

TCRdb analysed the 5' RACE reads with MiXCR anew, one entry per CDR3 protein. The sample records about 250,000 distinct CDR3 sequences, about 20% being singletons. Trimming took 1 base from V and 5 from J; bases not matched to a gene: 6. This CDR3 is built from 15 residues. The germline V gene has CDR1 SGHRS and CDR2 YFSETQ. Sequencing was carried out using PBMCs or a T cell subset sorted from them (not recorded which). J is TRBJ2-5 and V is TRBV5-1, with 9 bases fitting TRBD2. This TCR was recovered from a man aged 18 to 35 who had mild COVID-19 (a few samples of this study predate the infection). Cell type and time point are not known. CDR3 amino acids: CASSLPTSGRETQYF. The CDR3 nucleotides are TGCGCCAGCAGCTTGCCTACTAGCGGGCGGGAGACCCAGTACTTC. Filled out from reference TRBV5-1 and TRBJ2-5, the complete variable domain reads KAGVTQTPRYLIKTRGQQVTLSCSPISGHRSVSWYQQTPGQGLQFLFEYFSETQRNKGNFPGRFSGRQFSNSRSEMNVSTLELGDSALYLCASSLPTSGRETQYFGPGTRLLVL.